This TCR beta chain was sequenced for a study of T-cell reconstitution after alpha-beta-depleted transplantation in children. Study-level findings and limits: Alpha-beta T cells about two months after transplant reportedly derived from several hundred expanded graft clones. The authors attributed T-cell counts and diversity one year after transplant mostly to newly produced T cells. At day 60, the high TCRbeta diversity found in some patients originated from recipient T cells and thymic progenitors that had survived.

Points on this clonotype: Its matching antigen is unknown.

The germline gives CDR1 MDHEN, CDR2 SYDVKM. V lost 6 bases to trimming and J lost 5 bases; unmatched junction nucleotides: 11. The CDR3 length is 17 residues. Preparing the TCRbeta library involved the use of unique molecular identifiers. TCRdb reanalysed the PCR reads using MiXCR and keeps one entry per CDR3 protein. Of fewer than 550,000 distinct CDR3 sequences listed, more than 9.5% were seen once; the top ten hold 14%. The source material was PBMCs, mostly from graft donor cells, sampled 180 days after TCRalphabeta/CD19-depleted stem cell transplant. This chain joins TRBV28 and TRBJ2-5; 14 positions agree with TRBD2. The sequence was obtained from a female patient aged 2-15 years who had a stem cell transplant for aplastic anemia, so the T cells may come from the graft donor. The CDR3 nucleotides are TGTGCCAGCAGCCGTAATCGACTAGCGGGAGGGTCGGAGACCCAGTACTTC. Its translation is CASSRNRLAGGSETQYF.